A single sample is the source of the 9 T cell receptor beta chains below, sequenced in a study of T cell changes during pregnancy in multiple sclerosis (dated by TCRdb to 2018 to 2020). The library was prepared using the immunoSEQ multiplex PCR assay. Sourced from immuneACCESS, this table was stored by TCRdb with only in-frame sequences that have V and J called. A share of the clones is absent; for the studies checked, an unresolved V gene accounts for under half, and the remainder has no known explanation. A total of tens of thousands of clones appear in this sample, 85% to 90% of them only once. Together, the top ten hold around 0.78% of the sample. Sequenced material: CD4+ T cells from peripheral blood mononuclear cells, taken in the first trimester of pregnancy. These TCRs come from a female donor in good health, enrolled as a control in a pregnancy study.

V gene TRBV9 combines with J gene TRBJ2-3; D may be TRBD1 (6 bases). Trimming took off 0 bases at V and 6 bases at J, with 11 bases between the two ends. This CDR3 has 14 amino acids. Looked up from germline, CDR1 is SGDLS and CDR2 is YYNGEE. The CDR3 here is CASSVGQGSDTQYF. CDR3 coding DNA: TGTGCCAGCAGCGTAGGTCAGGGGTCCGATACGCAGTATTTT.

The chain is built from TRBV5-4 and TRBJ1-2; TRBD1 aligns across 10 bases. V was pared by 4 bases and J by 8 bases, with 8 bases of the junction left unmatched. The length of the CDR3 is 14 residues. Germline-derived CDR1 and CDR2 are SGHNT and YYREEE (reference sequence). CDR3 coding DNA: TGTGCCAGCAGCGCGGGACAGGGGAGCCGCGGCTACACCTTC. Translated: CASSAGQGSRGYTF.

The rearrangement joins TRBV7-8 to TRBJ1-1; a weak D match, TRBD1 (5 bases). CDR1 is SGHVS, CDR2 FQNEAQ, per germline. This CDR3 contains 18 residues. Trimming left V 5 bases short and J 10 bases short, with 32 bases between. Here the CDR3 reads CASSHRTLGVSAAGGAFF. Here the CDR3 DNA reads TGTGCCAGCAGCCACAGGACCCTGGGGGTTTCGGCTGCCGGGGGAGCTTTCTTT.

This clone has a handful of counts. The V and J genes are TRBV6-1 and TRBJ2-1; D not resolved. Germline V gene data show CDR1 as MNHNS and CDR2 as SASEGT. The CDR3 extends over 11 amino acids. V shed 7 bases and J shed 3 bases, with 4 bases lying between them. CDR3 loop: CASTLYNEQFF. The CDR3 region has the DNA TGTGCCAGCACTCTCTACAATGAGCAGTTCTTC.

As DNA, the CDR3 is TGTGCCAGCAGCCCCCTGGGGCGATCCGGGGAGCTGTTTTTT. Residues: CASSPLGRSGELFF. This sequence joins TRBV11-2 and TRBJ2-2; the D gene is possibly TRBD1 (5 bases). This CDR3 is built from 14 residues. Trimming took off 5 bases at V and 6 bases at J, with 13 bases between the two ends. Germline V gene sequence: CDR1 SGHAT, CDR2 FQNNGV.

This clone was counted once. The chain couples TRBV5-1 to TRBJ1-6; possibly TRBD1 for D (6 bases). The CDR3 is 15 amino acids. The germline V gene encodes CDR1 SGHRS and CDR2 YFSETQ. V was shortened by 1 base and J by 5 bases, with 10 bases between the two germline ends. The CDR3 spells CASSLNSGDNSPLHF. The CDR3 DNA follows: TGCGCCAGCAGCTTGAACTCAGGGGATAATTCACCCCTCCACTTT.

The chain is built from TRBV6-1 and TRBJ2-2; tentative D call: TRBD2 (5 bases). The CDR3 is made up of 12 amino acids. The V end lost 4 bases, the J end lost 7 bases, and 7 bases lay between the germline ends. Per the germline V gene, CDR1 is MNHNS and CDR2 is SASEGT. CDR3 region: CASSAGVGELFF. For the CDR3, the DNA is TGTGCCAGCAGTGCCGGGGTCGGGGAGCTGTTTTTT.

The J gene is TRBJ1-6, the V gene TRBV6-5; D unresolved. The CDR3 spans 14 residues. Germline lookup yields CDR1 MNHEY and CDR2 SVGAGI. With 2 bases removed from V and 7 bases from J, the gap between germline ends came to 9 bases. CDR3 sequence reads: CASSYDGENSPLHF. The CDR3 DNA reads TGTGCCAGCAGTTACGACGGGGAGAATTCACCCCTCCACTTT.

Only a few counts were recorded for this clone. The CDR3 DNA follows: TGTGCCAGCAGTTTGGGGCGGACTGGAAACACCATATATTTT. Translating it yields CASSLGRTGNTIYF. The rearrangement uses TRBV27 and TRBJ1-3, with D perhaps TRBD1 (5 bases). V was pared by 3 bases and J by 2 bases, with 8 bases between. CDR1 and CDR2 (germline): MNHEY, SMNVEV (reference sequence). This CDR3 is built from 14 residues.